A selection of T cell receptor beta chains follows, all from one sample in a study of OX40 agonist ivuxolimab in advanced cancers. Assay used: immunoSEQ multiplex PCR; TCRdb lists only in-frame clones, some missing. The data hold under 85,000 clones, with about 88% observed a single time. Sequencing was performed on CD4+ or CD8+ T cells sorted from blood, taken in a trial of the OX40 agonist ivuxolimab. These receptors originate from an adult with an advanced solid tumor such as melanoma, head and neck, liver or kidney cancer. The CDR3 runs from the conserved cysteine through the conserved F or W. The D gene is left open where the match is weak. Not every row has a clone size; where given, it reads once, few, many or a size class.

D gene,V gene,J gene,clone size,CDR3 protein,CDR3 DNA
-,TRBV19,TRBJ2-5,-,CASSTSAGPWIETQYF,TGTGCCAGTAGTACTTCTGCGGGGCCGTGGATAGAGACCCAGTACTTC
TRBD1,TRBV6-6,TRBJ2-7,-,CASSIYRGSGEQYF,TGTGCCAGCAGTATCTACAGGGGGTCGGGCGAGCAGTACTTC
TRBD1,TRBV19,TRBJ1-2,-,CASKNRGSDYGYTF,TGTGCCAGTAAAAACAGGGGCAGTGACTATGGCTACACCTTC
TRBD1,TRBV19,TRBJ2-7,-,CASSRDRGLYAEQYF,TGTGCCAGTTCCAGGGACAGGGGGCTTTACGCCGAGCAGTACTTC
TRBD1,TRBV5-1,TRBJ1-1,-,CASSLGDRDNTEAFF,TGCGCCAGCAGCTTGGGGGACAGGGATAACACTGAAGCTTTCTTT
TRBD1,TRBV7-2,TRBJ1-1,-,CASTDRGPIKTEAFF,TGTGCCAGCACCGACAGGGGGCCGATAAAGACTGAAGCTTTCTTT
-,TRBV7-2,TRBJ2-7,-,CASSLIGRDYEQYF,TGTGCCAGCAGCTTAATCGGCCGAGACTACGAGCAGTACTTC
TRBD2,TRBV9,TRBJ2-3,-,CASSPQISSGGAGTQYF,TGTGCCAGCAGTCCACAGATTTCTAGCGGGGGGGCAGGTACGCAGTATTTT
TRBD1,TRBV6-5,TRBJ1-2,-,CASTKQGINYGYTF,TGTGCCAGCACCAAACAGGGGATTAACTATGGCTACACCTTC
-,TRBV7-2,TRBJ2-7,-,CASSSPYSYEQYF,TGTGCCAGCAGCTCCCCGTATTCCTACGAGCAGTACTTC
TRBD1,TRBV6-5,TRBJ1-6,-,CASSFRQGYSPLHF,TGTGCCAGCAGTTTTCGACAGGGCTATTCACCCCTCCACTTT
-,TRBV7-9,TRBJ1-6,few,CASSSKASLHF,TGTGCCAGCAGCTCGAAGGCATCCCTCCACTTT
-,TRBV5-8,TRBJ1-6,-,CASSAGLEYSPLHF,TGTGCCAGCAGCGCGGGACTGGAATATTCACCCCTCCACTTT
-,TRBV5-1,TRBJ2-5,-,CASSGGLQETQYF,TGCGCCAGCAGCGGGGGACTTCAAGAGACCCAGTACTTC
TRBD1,TRBV6-1,TRBJ2-7,-,CASRNRGQGYEQYF,TGTGCCAGCAGGAACAGGGGGCAAGGCTACGAGCAGTACTTC
TRBD1,TRBV5-6,TRBJ1-4,-,CASSAGTGDEKLFF,TGTGCCAGCAGCGCCGGGACAGGGGATGAAAAACTGTTTTTT
TRBD1,TRBV7-2,TRBJ1-2,-,CASNRGQGPYGYTF,TGTGCCAGCAATAGAGGACAGGGCCCTTATGGCTACACCTTC
-,TRBV7-8,TRBJ2-7,-,CASSLPRGPYEQYF,TGTGCCAGCAGCCTACCCCGAGGACCCTACGAGCAGTACTTC